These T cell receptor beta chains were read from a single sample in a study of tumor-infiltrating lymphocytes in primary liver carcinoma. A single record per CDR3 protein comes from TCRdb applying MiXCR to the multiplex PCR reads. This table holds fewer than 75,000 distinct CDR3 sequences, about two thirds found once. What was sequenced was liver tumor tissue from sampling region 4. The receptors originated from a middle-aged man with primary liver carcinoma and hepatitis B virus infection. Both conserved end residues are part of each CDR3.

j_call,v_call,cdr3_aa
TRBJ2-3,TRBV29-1,CSVDRTAMGDTQYF
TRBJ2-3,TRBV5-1,CASSLPGRIDVADTQYF
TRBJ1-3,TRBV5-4,CASSFGPATGNTIYF
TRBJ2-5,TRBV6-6,CASTPTPGSMTPETQYF
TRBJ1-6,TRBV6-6,CASRLGTGRNSPLHF
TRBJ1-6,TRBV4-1,CASRNHLQGADSPLHF
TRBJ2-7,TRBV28,CASSLWDSRSYEQYF
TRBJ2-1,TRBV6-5,CASASGRLGGNGQFF
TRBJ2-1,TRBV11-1,CVSSTGGTVKCPIWNEQLF
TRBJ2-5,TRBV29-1,CSVGADRGRAETQYF
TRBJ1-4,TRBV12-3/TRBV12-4,CGSSLAGTEKLFF
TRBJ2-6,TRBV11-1,CTSSWNSGANVLTF
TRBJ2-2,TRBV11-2,CASSLAIGRANTGELFF
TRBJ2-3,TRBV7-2,CASSYGLVTYTQYF
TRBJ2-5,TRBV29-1,CSGMVSGETQYF
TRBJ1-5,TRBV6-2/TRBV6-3,CVSTLDSYSDQPRHF
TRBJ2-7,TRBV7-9,CASSLAFGLVGYEQYF
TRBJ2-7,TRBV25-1,CASRRTGTYEQYF
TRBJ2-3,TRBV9,CASSEGGSTDTQYF
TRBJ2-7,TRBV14,CASSLLPELEQYF
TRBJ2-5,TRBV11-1,CASSRYVEVETQYF
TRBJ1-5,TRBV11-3,CASSLDLGVAQLQHF
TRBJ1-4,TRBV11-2,CAGSLDGFANGKLFF
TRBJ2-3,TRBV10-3,CAITLGLANTHTQYF
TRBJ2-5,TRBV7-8,CASSRRAGVREENQYF
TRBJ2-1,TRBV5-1,CASRWGTQPHNEQFF
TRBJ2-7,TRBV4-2,CAISQGQGDYEQYF
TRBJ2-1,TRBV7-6,CASSLQQEQFF
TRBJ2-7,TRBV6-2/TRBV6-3,CASSSLLADYEQYF
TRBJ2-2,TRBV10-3,CAISGIASNTGELFF
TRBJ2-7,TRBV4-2,CASSQGDRGHEQYF
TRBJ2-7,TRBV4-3,CASSQDILTEQYF
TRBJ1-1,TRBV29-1,CSVEDRGTENTEAFF
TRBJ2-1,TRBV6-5,CASRIVYEQFF
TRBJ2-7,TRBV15,CATSREADVGDGEQYF
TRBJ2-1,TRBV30,CAWGAWRLAGMNEQFF
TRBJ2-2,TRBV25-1,CASSEGTDTGGLFF
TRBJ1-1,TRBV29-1,CSGAPGWAMNTEAFF
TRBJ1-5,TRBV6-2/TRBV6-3,CASSYSAAMQPQHF
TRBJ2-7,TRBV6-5,CASRPGEAASFYEQCF
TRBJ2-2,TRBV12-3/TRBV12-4,CASSFPTGGLANTGELFF